The entry below describes one TCR beta chain. The data belong to a study of cytomegalovirus exposure and HLA in healthy donors. PCR was performed using 60 Vbeta and 13 Jbeta primers. The table came from immunoSEQ multiplex PCR; TCRdb's copy has only in-frame clones and leaves some out. Of roughly 90,000 clones listed, 75% to 80% were seen once; the top ten hold about 4.5%. The length of the CDR3 is 16 residues. V dropped 4 bases and J dropped 3; count of bases not matched to a gene: 8. Looked up from germline, CDR1 is SGDLS and CDR2 is YYNGEE. This receptor was obtained from a woman aged 35 to 49 in good health and CMV-seropositive. This chain connects TRBV9 to TRBJ2-1, with TRBD2 matching over 9 bases. Sequencing was done on a sample of PBMCs. The CDR3 here is CASSPTTSGLYNEQFF. The CDR3 DNA is TGTGCCAGCAGCCCAACGACTAGCGGACTCTACAATGAGCAGTTCTTC.